This note documents a single T cell receptor (beta chain) sequence. These data are taken from a study of blood T cell repertoires in COVID-19. Study details: Material from acute and convalescent COVID-19 was sourced from the United States, Italy and Spain. PBMCs, B-cell-depleted T cells, or T cells were the source of the cDNA or gDNA that made up the material.

Germline V gene data show CDR1 as SNHLY and CDR2 as FYNNEI. V dropped 4 bases and J dropped 6; count of bases not matched to a gene: 4. There are 13 residues in the CDR3. Study processing details: It was from reference gene primer amplification that nucleated cell counts were estimated. Assay: immunoSEQ multiplex PCR; the TCRdb copy retains only in-frame clones and omits some. For V, J and clone size, that table is used; D and trimming come from the DNA. The table records fewer than 200,000 clones, just over 85% of them present only once. The source material was peripheral blood. This TCR came from a man aged 45-65 years with active or convalescent COVID-19. V and J are TRBV2 and TRBJ2-3; the match to TRBD2 covers 7 bases. DNA for the CDR3: TGTGCCAGCAGTGGAGACGGGAGGGATACGCAGTATTTT. Translated, it gives CASSGDGRDTQYF.